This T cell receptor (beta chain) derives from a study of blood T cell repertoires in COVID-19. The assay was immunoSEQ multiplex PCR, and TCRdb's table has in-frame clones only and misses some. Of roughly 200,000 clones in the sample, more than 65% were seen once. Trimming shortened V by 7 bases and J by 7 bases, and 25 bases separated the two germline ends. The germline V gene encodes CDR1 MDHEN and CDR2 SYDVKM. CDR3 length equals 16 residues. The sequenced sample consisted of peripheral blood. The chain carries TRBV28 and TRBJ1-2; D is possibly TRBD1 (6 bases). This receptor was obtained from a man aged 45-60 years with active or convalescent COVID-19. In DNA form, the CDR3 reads TGTGCCAGCACGGGCCCTCGGACGCAGGGCAGGGGTGGCTACACCTTC. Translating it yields CASTGPRTQGRGGYTF.